The 6 T cell receptor beta chains presented below share a single source sample, sequenced in a study of shared clonotypes between healthy human individuals. Some clones are missing from TCRdb's copy, which holds only in-frame ones; the method was immunoSEQ multiplex PCR. The table lists some 2.1 million clones, roughly 94% of them singletons, with under 0.15% in the top ten. Source material: naive CD4+ T cells sorted from blood. This sample's subset: CD45RA+ positively selected. These receptors originate from a man between 18 and 35 years old in good health.

The chain uses TRBV6-1 and TRBJ1-3; TRBD1 might be the D (6 bases). Trimming removed 4 bases at V and 0 bases at J, with 13 bases between. The CDR3 contains 16 residues. The V gene's germline CDR1 is MNHNS and CDR2 SASEGT. CDR3 sequence (DNA): TGTGCCAGCAGTGCCTTACAGGGAATCTCTGGAAACACCATATATTTT. Its translation: CASSALQGISGNTIYF.

The chain joins TRBV4-1 to TRBJ2-7; possibly TRBD2 for D (6 bases). V gave up 4 bases and J gave up 2 bases, with 15 bases separating them. There are 15 residues in the CDR3. Germline V lookup: CDR1 MGHRA, CDR2 YSYEKL. The CDR3: CASSRGAGSPYEQYF. For the CDR3, the DNA is TGCGCCAGCAGCCGAGGGGCCGGGAGTCCCTACGAGCAGTACTTC.

This rearrangement joins TRBV18 to TRBJ1-3, with D possibly TRBD1 on 6 matching bases. CDR3 length equals 14 residues. Between the trimmed V and J ends, which lost 3 bases and 2 bases, there was a span of 8 bases. CDR1 and CDR2 from the germline V gene are KGHSH and LQKENI. The CDR3 here is CASSPGTPGNTIYF. DNA for the CDR3: TGTGCCAGCTCACCGGGGACACCTGGAAACACCATATATTTT. The whole variable domain, filled in from reference TRBV18 and TRBJ1-3, reads NAGVMQNPRHLVRRRGQEARLRCSPMKGHSHVYWYRQLPEEGLKFMVYLQKENIIDESGMPKERFSAEFPKEGPSILRIQQVVRGDSAAYFCASSPGTPGNTIYFGEGSWLTVV.

This clone was observed a handful of times. J is TRBJ1-6 and V is TRBV27; D is unclear. CDR1 and CDR2 (germline): MNHEY, SMNVEV (reference sequence). The ends were cut back, 3 bases at V and 7 bases at J, with 19 bases in the middle. The CDR3 loop spans 17 amino acids. CDR3 DNA sequence: TGTGCCAGCAGTTTGAATGGCAGGCCTGGGTTGAATTCACCCCTCCACTTT. Amino acid sequence: CASSLNGRPGLNSPLHF.

This clone has a single count. The chain recombines TRBV30 with TRBJ2-3; 10 bases line up with TRBD2. The CDR3 loop spans 15 amino acids. Germline CDR1 and CDR2: GTSNPN and SVGIG (reference sequence). After removal of 2 bases from V and 3 bases from J, the junction contained 5 bases not matched to a gene. CDR3 region: CAWSKTSGLTDTQYF. In DNA form, the CDR3 reads TGTGCCTGGAGTAAGACTAGCGGGTTGACAGATACGCAGTATTTT.

V and J are TRBV4-1 and TRBJ1-2, with D uncertain. Trimming removed 0 bases at V and 2 bases at J, with 10 bases between. The CDR3 is 15 residues long. Germline V gene lookup returns CDR1 MGHRA and CDR2 YSYEKL. CDR3 loop: CASSQDPTPNYGYTF. The CDR3 DNA reads as TGCGCCAGCAGCCAAGATCCTACGCCCAACTATGGCTACACCTTC.